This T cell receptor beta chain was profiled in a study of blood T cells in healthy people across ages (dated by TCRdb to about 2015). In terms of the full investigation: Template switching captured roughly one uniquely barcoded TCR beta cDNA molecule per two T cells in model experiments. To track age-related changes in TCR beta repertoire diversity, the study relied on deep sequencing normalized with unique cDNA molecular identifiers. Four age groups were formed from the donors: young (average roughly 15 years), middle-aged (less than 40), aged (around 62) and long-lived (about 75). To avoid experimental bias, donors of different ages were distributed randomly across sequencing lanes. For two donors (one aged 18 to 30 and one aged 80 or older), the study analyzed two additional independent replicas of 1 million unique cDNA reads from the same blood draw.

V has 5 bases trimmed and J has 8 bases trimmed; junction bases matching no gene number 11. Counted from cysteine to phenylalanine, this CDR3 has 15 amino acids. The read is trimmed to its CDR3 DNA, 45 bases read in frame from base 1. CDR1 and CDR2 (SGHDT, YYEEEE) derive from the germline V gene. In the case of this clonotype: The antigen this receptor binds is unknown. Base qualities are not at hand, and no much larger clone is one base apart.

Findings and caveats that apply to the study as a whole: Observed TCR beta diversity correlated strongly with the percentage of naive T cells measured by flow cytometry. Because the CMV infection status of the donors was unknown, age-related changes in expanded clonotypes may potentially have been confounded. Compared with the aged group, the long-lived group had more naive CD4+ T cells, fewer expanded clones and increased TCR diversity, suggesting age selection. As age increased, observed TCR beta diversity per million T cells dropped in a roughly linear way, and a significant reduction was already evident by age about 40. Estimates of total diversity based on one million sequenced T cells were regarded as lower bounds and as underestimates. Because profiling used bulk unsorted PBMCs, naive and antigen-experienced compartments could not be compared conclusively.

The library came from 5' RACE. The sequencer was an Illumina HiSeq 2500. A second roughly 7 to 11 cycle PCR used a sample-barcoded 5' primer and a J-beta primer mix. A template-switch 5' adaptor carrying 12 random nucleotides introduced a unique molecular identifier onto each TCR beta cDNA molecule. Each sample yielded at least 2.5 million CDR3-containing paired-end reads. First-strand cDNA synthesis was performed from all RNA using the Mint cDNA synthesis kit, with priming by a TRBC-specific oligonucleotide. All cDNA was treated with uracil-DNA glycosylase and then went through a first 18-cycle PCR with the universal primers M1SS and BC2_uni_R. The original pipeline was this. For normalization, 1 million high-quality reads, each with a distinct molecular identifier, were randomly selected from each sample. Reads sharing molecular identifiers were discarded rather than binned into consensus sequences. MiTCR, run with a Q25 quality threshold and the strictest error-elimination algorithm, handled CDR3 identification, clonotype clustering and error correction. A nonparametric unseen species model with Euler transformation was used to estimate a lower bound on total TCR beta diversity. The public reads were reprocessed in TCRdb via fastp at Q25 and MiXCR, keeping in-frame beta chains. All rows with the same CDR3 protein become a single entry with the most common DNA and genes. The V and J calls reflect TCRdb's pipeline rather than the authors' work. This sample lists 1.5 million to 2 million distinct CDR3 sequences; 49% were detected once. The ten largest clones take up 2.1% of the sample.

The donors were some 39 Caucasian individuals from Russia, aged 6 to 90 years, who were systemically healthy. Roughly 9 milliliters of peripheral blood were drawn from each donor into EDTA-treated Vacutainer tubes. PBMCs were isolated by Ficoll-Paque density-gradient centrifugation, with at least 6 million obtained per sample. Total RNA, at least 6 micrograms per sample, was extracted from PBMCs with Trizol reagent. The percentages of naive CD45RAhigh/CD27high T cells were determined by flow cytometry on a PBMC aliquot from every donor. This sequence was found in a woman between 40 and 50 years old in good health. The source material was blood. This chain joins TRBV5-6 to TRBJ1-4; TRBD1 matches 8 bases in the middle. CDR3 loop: CASRTDREGWEKLFF. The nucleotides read TGTGCCAGCAGAACGGACAGGGAAGGATGGGAAAAACTGTTTTTT.